This TCR beta chain was recovered during a study of shared clonotypes between healthy human individuals. Whole-study results and caveats: Compared with clonotypes that all four donors shared, non-shared clonotypes had lower generation probabilities.

Template for every sorted-subset replicate PCR totaled about 0.2 ug DNA, some 30,000 T cell genomes. Profiling relied on immunoSEQ multiplex PCR, and the TCRdb table lists in-frame clones only, not all of them. The sample carries some 1.4 million clones, 96% recorded once. Note on this clone: As yet, its antigen is unknown.

The sequence derives from a man under 40 in good health. The sample comprised naive CD4+ T cells sorted from blood. The subset denotes: CD45RA+ positively selected.

The chain's CDR3 is CASSEWLRGTGELFF. The CDR3 DNA reads as TGTGCCAGCAGTGAATGGCTCCGGGGCACCGGGGAGCTGTTTTTT. This chain connects TRBV6-1 to TRBJ2-2; possibly TRBD2 for D (5 bases). The V and J ends lost 2 bases and 4 bases respectively, with 11 bases between them. Germline V gene data show CDR1 as MNHNS and CDR2 as SASEGT. CDR3 length: 15 amino acids.